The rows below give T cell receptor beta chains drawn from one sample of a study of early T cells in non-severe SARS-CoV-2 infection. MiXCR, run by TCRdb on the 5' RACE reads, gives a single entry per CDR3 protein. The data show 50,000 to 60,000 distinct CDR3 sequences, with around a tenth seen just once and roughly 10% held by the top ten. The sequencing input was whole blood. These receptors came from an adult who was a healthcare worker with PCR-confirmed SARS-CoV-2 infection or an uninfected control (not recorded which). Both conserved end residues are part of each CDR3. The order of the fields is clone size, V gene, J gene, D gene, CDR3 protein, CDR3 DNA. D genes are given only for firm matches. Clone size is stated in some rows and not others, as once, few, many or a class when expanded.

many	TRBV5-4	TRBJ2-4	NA	CASSFSGTLAKNIQYF	TGTGCCAGCAGCTTCTCCGGGACATTAGCCAAAAACATTCAGTACTTC
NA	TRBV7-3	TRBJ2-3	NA	CASSTRDTDTQYF	TGTGCCAGCAGCACGCGGGACACAGATACGCAGTATTTT
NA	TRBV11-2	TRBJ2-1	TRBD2	CASRRHSGGRIDNEQFF	TGTGCCAGCAGACGACATAGCGGGGGGCGTATCGACAATGAGCAGTTCTTC
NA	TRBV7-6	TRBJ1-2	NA	CASSQGSGYGYTF	TGTGCCAGCAGCCAAGGGTCTGGCTATGGCTACACCTTC
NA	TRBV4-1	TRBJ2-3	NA	CASSQEGQVPDTQYF	TGCGCCAGCAGCCAAGAAGGCCAGGTGCCAGATACGCAGTATTTT
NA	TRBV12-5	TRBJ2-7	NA	CASGLVYGDAYEQYF	TGTGCTAGTGGTTTGGTATATGGGGACGCTTACGAGCAGTACTTC
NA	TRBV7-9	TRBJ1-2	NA	CASSQGANYGYTF	TGTGCCAGCAGCCAAGGGGCTAACTATGGCTACACCTTC
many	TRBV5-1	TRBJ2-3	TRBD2	CASEEGTSGGGMDTQYF	TGCGCCAGCGAAGAGGGAACTAGCGGGGGCGGCATGGATACGCAGTATTTT
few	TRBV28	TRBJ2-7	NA	CASSPPGYEQYF	TGTGCCAGCAGTCCCCCGGGCTACGAGCAGTACTTC
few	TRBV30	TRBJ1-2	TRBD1	CAWTHQTGNGYTF	TGTGCCTGGACCCACCAGACAGGGAATGGCTACACCTTC
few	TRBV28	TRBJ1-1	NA	CASSPTRVGAFF	TGTGCCAGCAGCCCTACCAGGGTTGGAGCTTTCTTT
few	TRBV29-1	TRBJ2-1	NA	CSVELSPREQFF	TGCAGCGTTGAGCTTAGCCCCCGTGAGCAGTTCTTC
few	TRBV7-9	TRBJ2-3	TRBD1	CASSLPNRGRNTDTQYF	TGTGCCAGCAGCTTGCCGAACAGGGGGCGAAACACAGATACGCAGTATTTT
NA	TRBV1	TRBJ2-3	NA	CTSSQQRPSSGPSTDTQYF	TGCACCAGCAGCCAACAGCGGCCGTCTAGCGGACCTAGCACAGATACGCAGTATTTT
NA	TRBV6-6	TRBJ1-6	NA	CASTYLDPRNSPLHF	TGTGCCAGCACCTACCTCGACCCTCGGAATTCACCCCTCCACTTT
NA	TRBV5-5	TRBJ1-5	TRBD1	CASSLTGGGGQPQHF	TGTGCCAGCAGCTTGACAGGGGGCGGAGGTCAGCCCCAGCATTTT
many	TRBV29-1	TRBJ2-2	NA	CSVVRAPGDTGELFF	TGCAGCGTCGTCAGGGCCCCTGGAGACACCGGGGAGCTGTTTTTT
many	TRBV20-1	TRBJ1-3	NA	CSASGVKEVDTIYF	TGCAGTGCTAGTGGTGTCAAAGAGGTGGACACCATATATTTT
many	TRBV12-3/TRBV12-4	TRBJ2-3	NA	CASSPNRHTQYF	TGTGCCAGCAGCCCAAATCGTCATACGCAGTATTTT
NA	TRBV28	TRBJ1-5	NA	CASFTGRYSNQPQHF	TGTGCCAGCTTTACCGGACGGTATAGCAATCAGCCCCAGCATTTT
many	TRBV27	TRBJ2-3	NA	CASSFGDRSTDTQYF	TGTGCCAGCAGTTTCGGAGACAGGAGCACAGATACGCAGTATTTT
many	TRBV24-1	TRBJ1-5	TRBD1	CATSDYRRQGSNQPQHF	TGTGCCACCAGTGATTACCGCCGACAGGGTAGCAATCAGCCCCAGCATTTT
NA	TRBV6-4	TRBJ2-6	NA	CASSEAYRRAGANVLTF	TGTGCCAGCAGTGAAGCTTATAGGAGGGCTGGGGCCAACGTCCTGACTTTC
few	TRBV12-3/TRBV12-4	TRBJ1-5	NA	CATLDGSLGNQPQHF	TGTGCCACCCTTGATGGGTCGCTCGGCAATCAGCCCCAGCATTTT
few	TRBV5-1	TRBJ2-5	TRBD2	CASSQPGGTQYF	TGCGCCAGCAGTCAGCCGGGGGGGACCCAGTACTTC
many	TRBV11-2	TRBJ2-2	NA	CASSLGYGELFF	TGTGCCAGCAGCTTAGGGTACGGGGAGCTGTTTTTT
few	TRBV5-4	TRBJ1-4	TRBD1	CASSVGGGGNEKLFF	TGTGCCAGCAGCGTAGGGGGCGGCGGTAATGAAAAACTGTTTTTT
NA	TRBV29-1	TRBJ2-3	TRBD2	CSVEISGGATDTQYF	TGCAGCGTTGAAATTAGCGGGGGGGCTACAGATACGCAGTATTTT
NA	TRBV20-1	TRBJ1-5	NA	CSAYRVGNQPQHF	TGCAGTGCTTACAGGGTAGGCAATCAGCCCCAGCATTTT
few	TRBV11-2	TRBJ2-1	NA	CASSPVGGHEQFF	TGTGCCAGCAGCCCGGTAGGAGGCCATGAGCAGTTCTTC
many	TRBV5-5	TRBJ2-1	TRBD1	CASSWLGDRDLNEQFF	TGTGCCAGCAGCTGGCTGGGGGACAGGGACCTGAATGAGCAGTTCTTC
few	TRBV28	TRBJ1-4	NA	CASSKWGTQVNDEKLFF	TGTGCCAGCAGTAAATGGGGCACACAGGTAAATGATGAAAAACTGTTTTTT
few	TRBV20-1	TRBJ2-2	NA	CSVLGGDTGELFF	TGCAGTGTCCTCGGCGGAGACACCGGGGAGCTGTTTTTT
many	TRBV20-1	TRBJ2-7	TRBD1	CSAPRQGREQYF	TGCAGTGCGCCTCGACAGGGGCGCGAGCAGTACTTC
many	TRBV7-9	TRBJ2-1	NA	CASSPLRGEQFF	TGTGCCAGCAGCCCCCTCCGGGGTGAGCAGTTCTTC
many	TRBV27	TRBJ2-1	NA	CASSFSVGDEQFF	TGTGCCAGCAGTTTTTCAGTAGGGGATGAGCAGTTCTTC
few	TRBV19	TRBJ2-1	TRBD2	CASRPTLGRGGREQFF	TGTGCCAGTAGACCGACCTTGGGGCGGGGGGGCCGTGAGCAGTTCTTC
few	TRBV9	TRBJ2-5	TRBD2	CASSVFGLVQETQYF	TGTGCCAGCAGCGTCTTTGGACTAGTTCAAGAGACCCAGTACTTC
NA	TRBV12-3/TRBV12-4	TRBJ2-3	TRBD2	CASSPPGLAGGSDTQYF	TGTGCCAGCAGTCCCCCGGGACTAGCGGGGGGGTCAGATACGCAGTATTTT
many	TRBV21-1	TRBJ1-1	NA	CASSTGTGGGHPPMNTEAFF	TGTGCCAGCAGCACAGGGACAGGGGGCGGGCACCCGCCAATGAACACTGAAGCTTTCTTT
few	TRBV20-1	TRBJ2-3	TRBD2	CSASWAGGRGDTDTQYF	TGCAGTGCTAGCTGGGCGGGAGGCCGCGGGGACACAGATACGCAGTATTTT
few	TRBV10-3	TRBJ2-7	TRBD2	CAISTGLAGTYEQYF	TGTGCCATCAGTACAGGACTAGCGGGGACCTACGAGCAGTACTTC
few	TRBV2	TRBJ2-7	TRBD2	CASRLAAYYEQYF	TGTGCCAGCAGGCTAGCGGCCTACTACGAGCAGTACTTC
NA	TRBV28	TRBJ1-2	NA	CASSLRQRGYTF	TGTGCCAGCAGTTTACGCCAGCGGGGCTACACCTTC
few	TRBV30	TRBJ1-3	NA	CAWNLDRYSGNTIYF	TGTGCCTGGAACCTTGACCGCTACTCTGGAAACACCATATATTTT